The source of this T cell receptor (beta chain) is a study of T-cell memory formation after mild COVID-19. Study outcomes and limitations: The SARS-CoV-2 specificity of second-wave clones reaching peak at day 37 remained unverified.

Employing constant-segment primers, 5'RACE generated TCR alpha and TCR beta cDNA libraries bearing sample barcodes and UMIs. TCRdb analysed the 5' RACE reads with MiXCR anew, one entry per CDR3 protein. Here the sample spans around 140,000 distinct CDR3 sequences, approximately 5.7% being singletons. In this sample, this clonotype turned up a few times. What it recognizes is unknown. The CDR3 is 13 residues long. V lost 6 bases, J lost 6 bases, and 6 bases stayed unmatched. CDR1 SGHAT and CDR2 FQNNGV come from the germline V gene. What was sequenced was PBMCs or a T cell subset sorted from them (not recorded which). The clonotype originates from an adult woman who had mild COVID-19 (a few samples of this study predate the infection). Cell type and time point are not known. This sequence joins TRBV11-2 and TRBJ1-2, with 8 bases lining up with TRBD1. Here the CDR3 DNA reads TGTGCCAGCAGTTCCTCAGGGGGCGATGGCTACACCTTC. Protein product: CASSSSGGDGYTF.